This T cell receptor (beta chain) was documented in a study of control samples from healthy donors and cancer patients. Profiling relied on immunoSEQ multiplex PCR, and the TCRdb table lists in-frame clones only, not all of them. Of approximately 54,000 clones listed, about 90% are singletons. Germline CDR1 reads MNHEY; CDR2 reads SMNVEV (reference sequence). V was clipped by 5 bases and J by 5 bases; unmatched bases: 13. The CDR3 has 17 amino acids. The rearrangement joins TRBV27 to TRBJ2-1; 9 nucleotides match TRBD2. The clonotype was recovered from a man aged 45-60 years with head and neck cancer. Sequencing was carried out using PBMCs. CDR3 sequence reads: CASSPHQIAGAHNEQFF. In DNA, the CDR3 is TGTGCCAGCAGTCCACACCAAATAGCGGGGGCTCACAATGAGCAGTTCTTC.